The rows below give T cell receptor beta chains drawn from one sample of a study of T cell responses to AZD1222 COVID-19 vaccine. Method: immunoSEQ multiplex PCR; TCRdb's copy keeps in-frame clones and lacks some. The sample shows 90,000 to 120,000 clones, 87% of them seen only once. This sample comprised peripheral blood, obtained on day 0 of AZD1222 vaccination. The source is an adult in good health. CDR3s include the opening cysteine and the closing phenylalanine or tryptophan. D genes are given only for firm matches. Clone size, where shown, is once, few, many, or a class for clones that have expanded.

j_gene | d_gene | v_gene | len | abundance | CDR3nt | CDR3aa
TRBJ2-2 | NA | TRBV5-1 | 14 | NA | TGCGCCAGCAGCTTGATCGAGAACACCGGGGAGCTGTTTTTT | CASSLIENTGELFF
TRBJ1-6 | NA | TRBV4-3 | 14 | NA | TGCGCCAGCAGCCTCGGGACGGGCAATTCACCCCTCCACTTT | CASSLGTGNSPLHF
TRBJ2-7 | NA | TRBV2 | 13 | once | TGTGCCAGCAGAGCGGGTAGCTCCTACGAGCAGTACTTC | CASRAGSSYEQYF
TRBJ1-3 | NA | TRBV7-2 | 15 | NA | TGTGCCAGCAGTCCCCAGGAGATTTCAGGAAACACCATATATTTT | CASSPQEISGNTIYF
TRBJ2-5 | NA | TRBV10-3 | 13 | NA | TGTGCCATCACCCAAGCCGGAGGGGAGACCCAGTACTTC | CAITQAGGETQYF
TRBJ1-4 | TRBD1 | TRBV2 | 15 | NA | TGTGCCACCCATAGAGGGGGCGGAGGTGGTGAAAAACTGTTTTTT | CATHRGGGGGEKLFF
TRBJ2-4 | TRBD1 | TRBV19 | 11 | NA | TGTGCCAGTAGTATAGGTGACAGGGCATACTTC | CASSIGDRAYF
TRBJ2-1 | TRBD1 | TRBV15 | 18 | NA | TGTGCCACCAGCAGAGATATACCCGGACAGGGATCTTTCGATGAGCAGTTCTTC | CATSRDIPGQGSFDEQFF
TRBJ1-1 | NA | TRBV11-1 | 12 | NA | TGTGCCAGCAGCTTTGGGAACACTGAAGCTTTCTTT | CASSFGNTEAFF
TRBJ1-6 | NA | TRBV28 | 17 | NA | TGTGCCAGCAGTTCCGAGAAGGGAACCCACGGGAATTCACCCCTCCACTTT | CASSSEKGTHGNSPLHF
TRBJ2-1 | TRBD2 | TRBV4-3 | 18 | NA | TGCGCCAGCAGCCAAGATCCCCTTGGACTAGCGGACTACAATGAGCAGTTCTTC | CASSQDPLGLADYNEQFF
TRBJ1-2 | TRBD1 | TRBV25-1 | 13 | NA | TGTGCCAGCAGTTTTGGGACAGGGGGTGGCTACACCTTC | CASSFGTGGGYTF
TRBJ1-3 | TRBD1 | TRBV19 | 16 | NA | TGTGCCACGCAGAACAGGGGACGGGGCTCTGGAAACACCATATATTTT | CATQNRGRGSGNTIYF
TRBJ1-2 | TRBD1 | TRBV4-3 | 16 | NA | TGCGCCAGCAGCCAAAATAGGGACAGGGGGGTCTATGGCTACACCTTC | CASSQNRDRGVYGYTF
TRBJ2-3 | NA | TRBV2 | 14 | few | TGTGCCACGCAACAGCGTACTAGCACAGATACGCAGTATTTT | CATQQRTSTDTQYF
TRBJ1-1 | NA | TRBV7-2 | 12 | NA | TGTGCCAGCAGCAGAAAGAACACTGAAGCTTTCTTT | CASSRKNTEAFF
TRBJ2-4 | TRBD2 | TRBV10-3 | 15 | once | TGTGCCACCACATCTAGCGGGGGTCCTCAGAGAGTTCAGTACTTC | CATTSSGGPQRVQYF
TRBJ1-2 | NA | TRBV21-1 | 12 | NA | TGTGCCAGCAGGGACAAGTACAATGGCTACACCTTC | CASRDKYNGYTF
TRBJ2-6 | NA | TRBV27 | 15 | NA | TGTGCCAGCAGTTTATCCAGGTCTGGGGCCAACGTCCTGACTTTC | CASSLSRSGANVLTF
TRBJ2-7 | NA | TRBV7-2 | 13 | NA | TGTGCCAGCAGCTTGTCGCGGGACAACGAGCAGTACTTC | CASSLSRDNEQYF
TRBJ1-2 | NA | TRBV19 | 14 | once | TGTGCCAGTAGTGGTGTCACTGGGAACTATGGCTACACCTTC | CASSGVTGNYGYTF
TRBJ1-4 | NA | TRBV30 | 14 | NA | TGTGCCTGGGACAGCCAGGGTCCGGGAGAAAAACTGTTTTTT | CAWDSQGPGEKLFF
TRBJ2-3 | TRBD1 | TRBV18 | 15 | NA | TGTGCCAGCTCACCGCAAATACAGGGGTCAGATACGCAGTATTTT | CASSPQIQGSDTQYF
TRBJ1-1 | NA | TRBV7-3 | 14 | NA | TGTGCCAGCAGCTTAAATTCTGGGGGGCAAGAAGCTTTCTTT | CASSLNSGGQEAFF
TRBJ1-5 | NA | TRBV6-5 | 15 | NA | TGTGTCAGCAGACCCAGACAGTATAGCAATCAGCCCCAGCATTTT | CVSRPRQYSNQPQHF
TRBJ1-2 | TRBD1 | TRBV5-4 | 14 | NA | TGTGCCAGCAGCGGTTACAGGGGGGGATCTGGCTACACCTTC | CASSGYRGGSGYTF
TRBJ1-5 | NA | TRBV21-1 | 13 | NA | TGTGCCAGCCCTGACACCCACATCCAGCCCCAGCATTTT | CASPDTHIQPQHF
TRBJ1-2 | TRBD1 | TRBV5-1 | 14 | NA | TGCGCCAGCAGCGTGAACCGGGACAGGCCGTCTAAGACCTTC | CASSVNRDRPSKTF
TRBJ2-7 | TRBD2 | TRBV6-5 | 14 | NA | TGTGCCAGCACCCGACTAGCGGGGACCTACGAGCAGTACTTC | CASTRLAGTYEQYF
TRBJ1-3 | NA | TRBV19 | 17 | NA | TGTGCCAGTAGTATAGACGAGGACTGGAGCTCTGGAAACACCATATATTTT | CASSIDEDWSSGNTIYF
TRBJ1-6 | NA | TRBV7-6 | 14 | NA | TGTGCCAGCAGCCCTAAGGTCCTTTATTCACCCCTCCACTTT | CASSPKVLYSPLHF
TRBJ2-7 | NA | TRBV30 | 11 | NA | TGTGCCTGGAGTGGAGGCAGCGAGCAGTACTTC | CAWSGGSEQYF
TRBJ2-7 | NA | TRBV7-2 | 14 | NA | TGTGCCAGCAGCTTACGCCGGGGTACCGACGAGCAGTACTTC | CASSLRRGTDEQYF
TRBJ1-2 | NA | TRBV3-1/TRBV3-2 | 16 | NA | TGTGCCAGCAGCCAAGGGGCTTTGAGACAGAGATATGGCTACACCTTC | CASSQGALRQRYGYTF
TRBJ1-4 | NA | TRBV7-9 | 16 | NA | TGTGCCAGCAGCCCCTCCCCGGGCGGGACTAATGAAAAACTGTTTTTT | CASSPSPGGTNEKLFF
TRBJ2-3 | NA | TRBV18 | 15 | once | TGTGCCAGCTCTCGCTTCAGGGGCGGCACAGATACGCAGTATTTT | CASSRFRGGTDTQYF
TRBJ2-7 | NA | TRBV25-1 | 12 | few | TGTGCCAGCGGAGAGCAGCTAGGGGAGCAGTACTTC | CASGEQLGEQYF
TRBJ1-1 | TRBD1 | TRBV3-1/TRBV3-2 | 16 | once | TGTGCCAGCAGCCAACTGACAGGGGCGCCGAACACTGAAGCTTTCTTT | CASSQLTGAPNTEAFF
TRBJ1-1 | NA | TRBV12-3/TRBV12-4 | 13 | NA | TGTGCCAGCAGTTTTGGGGGGAACACTGAAGCTTTCTTT | CASSFGGNTEAFF
TRBJ1-3 | NA | TRBV10-3 | 13 | NA | TGTGCCATCAGTGAGTCAACGGGAAACACCATATATTTT | CAISESTGNTIYF
TRBJ1-5 | NA | TRBV5-8 | 15 | once | TGTGCCAGCAGCCCTACAGGATATAGCAATCAGCCCCAGCATTTT | CASSPTGYSNQPQHF
TRBJ1-6 | NA | TRBV13 | 15 | NA | TGTGCCAGCAGCTTATCGGGGGCAAAGAATTCACCCCTCCACTTT | CASSLSGAKNSPLHF
TRBJ1-5 | NA | TRBV7-2 | 15 | NA | TGTGCCAGCAGCTTAGGCAGAGGGGACAATCAGCCCCAGCATTTT | CASSLGRGDNQPQHF
TRBJ2-3 | TRBD1 | TRBV6-2/TRBV6-3 | 14 | NA | TGTGCCAGCAGCGAACAGGGGGGCACAGATACGCAGTATTTT | CASSEQGGTDTQYF
TRBJ2-1 | TRBD2 | TRBV28 | 15 | NA | TGTGCCAGCAGTTTGGCGGGAGGGCCAATGAGTGAGCAGTTCTTC | CASSLAGGPMSEQFF
TRBJ1-2 | NA | TRBV6-6 | 14 | NA | TGTGCCAGCAGTTACTTGGGGACTTCCTATGGCTACACCTTC | CASSYLGTSYGYTF
TRBJ2-4 | TRBD1 | TRBV29-1 | 16 | NA | TGCAGCGTTGAAGGAGACAGGGGCCTAGCCAAAAACATTCAGTACTTC | CSVEGDRGLAKNIQYF
TRBJ2-7 | TRBD1 | TRBV6-2/TRBV6-3 | 16 | few | TGTGCCAGCAGTGTCCTGGGACAGCGATCTTTCTACGAGCAGTACTTC | CASSVLGQRSFYEQYF
TRBJ1-5 | NA | TRBV27 | 17 | once | TGTGCCAGCAGTCCAATGCGTCGGAATAGCCGATATCAGCCCCAGCATTTT | CASSPMRRNSRYQPQHF
TRBJ1-2 | NA | TRBV20-1 | 13 | NA | TGCAGTGCTAGTCTGGGGTTTGGCTATGGCTACACCTTC | CSASLGFGYGYTF
TRBJ1-2 | NA | TRBV7-9 | 15 | NA | TGTGCCAGCAGCTCAGGACAGACCATCTACTATGGCTACACCTTC | CASSSGQTIYYGYTF
TRBJ1-2 | NA | TRBV7-9 | 13 | NA | TGTGCCAGCAGTATCGAGTGGACAGCCGGCTACACCTTC | CASSIEWTAGYTF
TRBJ2-5 | TRBD1 | TRBV7-2 | 15 | NA | TGTGCCAGCAGCCCTTGGACAGGCCAACAAGAGACCCAGTACTTC | CASSPWTGQQETQYF
TRBJ1-2 | TRBD1 | TRBV9 | 14 | NA | TGTGCCAGCAGCGCAGGGACAGGAAACTATGGCTACACCTTC | CASSAGTGNYGYTF